The entry below describes one TCR beta chain. Its antigen is undetermined. This specimen comes from a study of response to subunit inactivated influenza vaccine. Deletions cut 2 bases from V and 5 bases from J, with 20 bases between. The germline CDR1 and CDR2 sequences are KGHDR and SFDVKD. There are 17 residues in the CDR3. Study findings and constraints: The authors put forward the suggestion that each seasonal influenza vaccination may bring in only a limited number of new T cells.

Via MiXCR, TCRdb re-called the RT-PCR reads, giving one row per CDR3 protein. The table includes 200,000 to 300,000 distinct CDR3 sequences, more than 9% detected once. The genes are TRBV24-1 and TRBJ1-2; tentatively, D is TRBD1 (6 bases). The sample here was non-naive T cells sorted from PBMCs, taken 14 to 15 days before vaccination. This TCR derives from a man aged 45-60 years who received an inactivated influenza vaccine. For the CDR3, the DNA is TGTGCCACCAGTGATTCTGTACAGGGAGAATTAGGATATGGCTACACCTTC. Protein product: CATSDSVQGELGYGYTF.